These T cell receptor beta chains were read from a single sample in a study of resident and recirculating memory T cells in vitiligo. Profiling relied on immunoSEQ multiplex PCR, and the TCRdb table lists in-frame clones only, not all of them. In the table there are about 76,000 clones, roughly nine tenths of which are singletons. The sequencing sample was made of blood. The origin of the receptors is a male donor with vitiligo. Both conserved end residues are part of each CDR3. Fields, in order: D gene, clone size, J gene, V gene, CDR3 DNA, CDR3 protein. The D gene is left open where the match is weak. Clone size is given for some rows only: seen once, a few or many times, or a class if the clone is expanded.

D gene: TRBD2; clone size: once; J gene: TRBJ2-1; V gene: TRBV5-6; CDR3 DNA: TGTGCCAGCAGCTGGGGACTAGCCAATGAGCAGTTCTTC; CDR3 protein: CASSWGLANEQFF
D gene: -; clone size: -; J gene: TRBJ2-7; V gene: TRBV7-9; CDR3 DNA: TGTGCCAGCAGTCCGGACAGCCACTCCTACGAGCAGTACTTC; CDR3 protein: CASSPDSHSYEQYF
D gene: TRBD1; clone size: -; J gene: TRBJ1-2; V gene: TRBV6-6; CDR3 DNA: TGTGCCGGACAGGACGGTTCCTATGGCTACACCTTC; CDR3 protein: CAGQDGSYGYTF
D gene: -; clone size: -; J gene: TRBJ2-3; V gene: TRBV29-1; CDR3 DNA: TGCAGCGTGGGGACCGGGGTCTTCGCGGGGAGTTACGATACGCAGTATTTT; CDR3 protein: CSVGTGVFAGSYDTQYF
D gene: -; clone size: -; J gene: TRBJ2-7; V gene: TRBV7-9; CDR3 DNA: TGTGCCAGCAGCCTCCTGGGAGCGGAGAGCTCCTACGAGCAGTACTTC; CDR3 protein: CASSLLGAESSYEQYF
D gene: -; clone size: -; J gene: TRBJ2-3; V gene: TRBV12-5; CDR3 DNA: TGTGCTAGTGGTCTGACTAGTAATCCAACAGATACGCAGTATTTT; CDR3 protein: CASGLTSNPTDTQYF
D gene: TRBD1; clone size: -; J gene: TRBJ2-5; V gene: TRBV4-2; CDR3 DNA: TGTGCCAGCAGCCCCATCGGGACAGGACAAGAGACCCAGTACTTC; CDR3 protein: CASSPIGTGQETQYF
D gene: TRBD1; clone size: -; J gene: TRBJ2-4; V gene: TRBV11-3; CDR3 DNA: TGTGCCGGCAGCTTAGAAGTATTGGGACAGGAAAACATTCAGTACTTC; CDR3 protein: CAGSLEVLGQENIQYF
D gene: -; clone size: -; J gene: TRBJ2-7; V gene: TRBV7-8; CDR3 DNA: TGTGCCAGCAGCTTACAAAGCGGGCGGACCTACGAGCAGTACTTC; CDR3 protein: CASSLQSGRTYEQYF
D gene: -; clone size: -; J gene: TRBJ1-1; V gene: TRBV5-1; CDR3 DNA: TGCGCCAGCAGCTACGAGGGGAGGGACACTGAAGCTTTCTTT; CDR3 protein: CASSYEGRDTEAFF
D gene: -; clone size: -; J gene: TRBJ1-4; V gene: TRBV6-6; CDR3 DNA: TGTGCCAGCCATATTTGGGACTCGAACTTTGAAAAACTGTTTTTT; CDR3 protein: CASHIWDSNFEKLFF
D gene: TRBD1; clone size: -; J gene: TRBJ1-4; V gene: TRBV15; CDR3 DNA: TGTGCCACCAGCAGAGTCGGGACAGTAAATGAAAAACTGTTTTTT; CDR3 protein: CATSRVGTVNEKLFF
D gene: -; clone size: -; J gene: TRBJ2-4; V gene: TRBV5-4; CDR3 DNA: TGTGCCAGCAGCTTGTCCCTAGCCAAAAACATTCAGTACTTC; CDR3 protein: CASSLSLAKNIQYF
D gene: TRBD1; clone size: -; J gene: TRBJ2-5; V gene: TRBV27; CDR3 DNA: TGTGCCAGCAGTCCAGGGACAGTCCCTGAAGTGGAGACCCAGTACTTC; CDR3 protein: CASSPGTVPEVETQYF
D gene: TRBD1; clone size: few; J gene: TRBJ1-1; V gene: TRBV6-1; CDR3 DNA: TGTGCCAGCAGTGGGGGACAGGGTTATGAAGCTTTCTTT; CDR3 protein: CASSGGQGYEAFF
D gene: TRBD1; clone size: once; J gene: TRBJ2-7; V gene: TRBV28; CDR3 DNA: TGTGCCAGCGAGGACAGGGGGCGCGAGCAGTACTTC; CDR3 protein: CASEDRGREQYF
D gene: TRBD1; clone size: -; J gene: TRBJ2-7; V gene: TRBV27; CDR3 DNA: TGTGCCAGCAGGATAGGGACAGGGCGCTCCTACGAGCAGTACTTC; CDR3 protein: CASRIGTGRSYEQYF
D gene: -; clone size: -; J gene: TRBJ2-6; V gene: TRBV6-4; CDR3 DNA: TGTGCCAGCAGTGACTCAGGGGGCTCTGGGGCCAACGTCCTGACTTTC; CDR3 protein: CASSDSGGSGANVLTF
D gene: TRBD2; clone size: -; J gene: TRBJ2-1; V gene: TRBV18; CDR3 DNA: TGTGCCAGCTCATCGAAGACTAGCGGGAGAATTGATGAGCAGTTCTTC; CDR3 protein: CASSSKTSGRIDEQFF
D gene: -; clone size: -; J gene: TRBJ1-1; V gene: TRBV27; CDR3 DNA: TGTGCCAGCAGTTTAGAGGGTTCAACTGAAGCTTTCTTT; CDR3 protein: CASSLEGSTEAFF
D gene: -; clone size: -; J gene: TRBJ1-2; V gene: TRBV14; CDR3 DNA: TGTGCCAGCAGCCAAGACAGGGTACCTTATGGCTACACCTTC; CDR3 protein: CASSQDRVPYGYTF
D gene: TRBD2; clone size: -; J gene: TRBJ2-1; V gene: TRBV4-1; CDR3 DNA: TGCGCCAGCAGCCAGGGACTAGCGGGAGAAGGTGAGCAGTTCTTC; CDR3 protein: CASSQGLAGEGEQFF
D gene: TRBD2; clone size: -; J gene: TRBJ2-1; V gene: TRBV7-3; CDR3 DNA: TGTGCCAGCAGCCCGGGGCTAGCGGGGGTGGATGAGCAGTTCTTC; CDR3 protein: CASSPGLAGVDEQFF
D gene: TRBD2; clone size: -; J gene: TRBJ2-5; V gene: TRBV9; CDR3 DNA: TGTGCCAGCAGCGTAGGGCTAGCGGGAGGAGAGACCCAGTACTTC; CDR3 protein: CASSVGLAGGETQYF
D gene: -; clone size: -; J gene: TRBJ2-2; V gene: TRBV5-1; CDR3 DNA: TGCGCCAGCAGCTTGCAACCGGGTTCCGGGGAGCTGTTTTTT; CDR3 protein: CASSLQPGSGELFF
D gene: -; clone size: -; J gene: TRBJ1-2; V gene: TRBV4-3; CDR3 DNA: TGCGCCAGCAGCCAAGATGTTAGCCCTAACTATGGCTACACCTTC; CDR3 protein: CASSQDVSPNYGYTF
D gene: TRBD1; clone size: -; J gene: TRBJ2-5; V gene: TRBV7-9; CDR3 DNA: TGTGCCAGCAGCTCATCCGGGACAGGGTGGGAGACCCAGTACTTC; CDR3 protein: CASSSSGTGWETQYF
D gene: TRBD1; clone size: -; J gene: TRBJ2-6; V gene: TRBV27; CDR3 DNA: TGTGCCAGCAGTCTCCGACAGGGTATGACCGGGGCCAACGTCCTGACTTTC; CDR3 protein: CASSLRQGMTGANVLTF
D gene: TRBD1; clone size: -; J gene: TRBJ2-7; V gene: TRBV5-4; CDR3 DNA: TGTGCCAGCAGCTTGGCCGGGACAGCAAGCGCCTACGAGCAGTACTTC; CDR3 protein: CASSLAGTASAYEQYF
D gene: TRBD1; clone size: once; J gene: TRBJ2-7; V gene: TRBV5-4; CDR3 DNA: TGTGCCAGCAGCCAAGGACAGGGACCATCCTACGAGCAGTACTTC; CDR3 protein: CASSQGQGPSYEQYF
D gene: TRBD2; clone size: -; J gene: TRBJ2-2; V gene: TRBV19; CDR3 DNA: TGTGCCAGTAGGCCTCCCGGGGGGGCCCACACCGGGGAGCTGTTTTTT; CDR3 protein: CASRPPGGAHTGELFF
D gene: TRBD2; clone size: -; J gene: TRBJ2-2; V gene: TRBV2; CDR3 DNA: TGTGCCAGCAGCGGGGGGGGAACCGGGGAGCTGTTTTTT; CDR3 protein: CASSGGGTGELFF
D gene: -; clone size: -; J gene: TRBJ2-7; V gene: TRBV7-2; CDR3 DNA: TGTGCCAGCAGGCGGTTCCCGGCCTACGAGCAGTACTTC; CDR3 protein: CASRRFPAYEQYF
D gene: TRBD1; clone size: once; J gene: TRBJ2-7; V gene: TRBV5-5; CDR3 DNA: TGTGCCAGCAGCCGCTACAGGGGGAGCACCTCCTCCTACGAGCAGTACTTC; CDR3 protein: CASSRYRGSTSSYEQYF
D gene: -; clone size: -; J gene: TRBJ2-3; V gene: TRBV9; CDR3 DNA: TGTGCCAGCAGCGTACTAGGTGTCGCAGATACGCAGTATTTT; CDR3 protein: CASSVLGVADTQYF
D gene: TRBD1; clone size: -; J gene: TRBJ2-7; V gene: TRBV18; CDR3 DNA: TGTGCCAGCTCTCCACCCGGGACAGGGACCTCTTACGAGCAGTACTTC; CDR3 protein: CASSPPGTGTSYEQYF
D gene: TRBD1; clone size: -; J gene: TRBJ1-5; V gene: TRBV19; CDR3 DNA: TGTGCCAGTAGTACCGCTACCCGGACAGGGAGCAATCAGCCCCAGCATTTT; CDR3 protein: CASSTATRTGSNQPQHF
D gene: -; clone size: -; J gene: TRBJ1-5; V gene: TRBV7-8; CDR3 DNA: TGTGCCAGCAGCTTAGGTTTCGATGCGGGCCAGCCCCAGCATTTT; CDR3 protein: CASSLGFDAGQPQHF
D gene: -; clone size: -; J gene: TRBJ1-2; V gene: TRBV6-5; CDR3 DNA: TGTGCCAGCAGTTACTCGAGCGCCTATGGCTACACCTTC; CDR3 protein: CASSYSSAYGYTF
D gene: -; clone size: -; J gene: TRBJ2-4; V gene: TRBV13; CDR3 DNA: TGTGCCAGCAGCTTACTTCTTCGCGAGGGCCATAGGGACATTCAGTACTTC; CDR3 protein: CASSLLLREGHRDIQYF
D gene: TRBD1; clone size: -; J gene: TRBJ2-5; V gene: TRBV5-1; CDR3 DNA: TGCGCCAGCAGCTCAGGGACAGGACCCAAAGAGACCCAGTACTTC; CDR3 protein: CASSSGTGPKETQYF
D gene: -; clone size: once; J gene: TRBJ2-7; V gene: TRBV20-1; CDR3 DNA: TGCAGTGTTAGGGGGGGGTACGAGCAGTACTTC; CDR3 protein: CSVRGGYEQYF